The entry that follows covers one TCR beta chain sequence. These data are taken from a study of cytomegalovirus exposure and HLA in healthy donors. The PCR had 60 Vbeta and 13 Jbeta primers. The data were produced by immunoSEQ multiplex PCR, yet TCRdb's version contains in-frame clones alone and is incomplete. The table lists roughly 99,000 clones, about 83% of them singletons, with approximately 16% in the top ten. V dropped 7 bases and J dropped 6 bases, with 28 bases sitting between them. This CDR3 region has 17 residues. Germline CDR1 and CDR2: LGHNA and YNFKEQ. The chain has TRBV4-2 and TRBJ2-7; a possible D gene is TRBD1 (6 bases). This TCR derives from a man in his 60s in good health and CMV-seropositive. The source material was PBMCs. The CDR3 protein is CASKGQSTGWGSSEQYF. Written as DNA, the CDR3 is TGTGCCAGCAAAGGACAGTCTACTGGATGGGGTTCGAGCGAGCAGTACTTC.